A selection of T cell receptor beta chains follows, all from one sample in a study of cytomegalovirus exposure and HLA in healthy donors. The table came from immunoSEQ multiplex PCR; TCRdb's copy has only in-frame clones and leaves some out. The repertoire includes about 130,000 clones, around 81% of them detected once, and about 0.71% sits in the top ten. Material for sequencing was PBMCs. The receptors here all came from a man younger than 35 in good health and CMV-seronegative. Both conserved end residues are part of each CDR3. Each record gives: V gene, CDR3 protein.

TRBV19,CASRGPYTGELFF
TRBV6-1,CASSARTGANSPLHF
TRBV27,CASSLRTGSGYTF
TRBV4-3,CASSQDTGLNTEAFF
TRBV7-9,CASSLARDTSGANVLTF
TRBV25-1,CASSEFGQTMNTEAFF
TRBV6-5,CASSYSETAGAYEQYF
TRBV30,CAWSVPRGRRNQPQHF
TRBV4-1,CASSQWAASGARSYTGELFF
TRBV2,CASRSGTGNEKLFF
TRBV27,CASSFSGQPQHF
TRBV10-3,CAISETVHPRSNQPQHF
TRBV5-6,CASSGGLLVLSYNEQFF
TRBV7-9,CASSRLGAGGEETQYF
TRBV10-3,CAIEDSSRTDTQYF